The entry below gives a single T cell receptor beta chain sequence along with its context. Participant ages covered roughly 18 to 90 years across 20 to 25 US areas. These data originate in a study of blood T cell repertoires in COVID-19. Trimming stripped 2 bases from V and 0 bases from J, with 23 bases between. The CDR3 is 19 amino acids. Sequencing used immunoSEQ multiplex PCR; TCRdb keeps in-frame clones, though not all of them. The sample records 490,000 or so clones, about 85% being singletons. The sequenced material came from PBMCs or T cells enriched from blood (not recorded which). V gene TRBV5-3 combines with J gene TRBJ1-1, with a weak D call TRBD1 (5 bases). TRBV5-3 is an ORF for which the function is uncertain. The receptor comes from an older woman who had recovered from COVID-19. The DNA of the CDR3 is TGTGCCAGAAGCTTCCCGACAGACCCCTTTGTCTTAATGAACACTGAAGCTTTCTTT. This sequence encodes CARSFPTDPFVLMNTEAFF.